The 22 T cell receptor beta chains below were found in one sample sequenced in a study of blood T cells in healthy people across ages. Using a J-beta primer mix together with a sample-barcoded 5' primer, a second PCR was run for about 6 to 11 cycles. TCRdb passed the 5' RACE reads through MiXCR, listing each CDR3 protein once. The data contain about 1.6 million distinct CDR3 sequences, 30% to 40% of them singletons. The sequenced material came from blood. Source of these receptors: a woman aged 25-40 years in good health.

This clonotype was observed a handful of times. V and J are TRBV29-1 and TRBJ2-7; TRBD2 aligns across 7 bases. The ends lost 5 bases at V and 4 bases at J; junction bases unmatched: 8. The CDR3 is 13 amino acids. CDR1 and CDR2 from the germline V gene are SQVTM and ANQGSEA. CDR3 sequence: CSVRGVISYEQYF. CDR3 DNA: TGCAGCGTTCGGGGGGTAATATCTTACGAGCAGTACTTC.

This clonotype has only a few counts. CDR3 protein: CASSPDLASTDTQYF. The CDR3 DNA reads as TGTGCCAGCAGCCCAGACCTAGCTAGCACAGATACGCAGTATTTT. The chain combines TRBV9 with TRBJ2-3; possible D gene TRBD2, 5 bases. V lost 4 bases and J lost 0, with 12 bases in between. The length of the CDR3 is 15 residues. Per the germline V gene, CDR1 is SGDLS and CDR2 is YYNGEE.

This clonotype was seen a few times. This sequence joins TRBV5-1 and TRBJ2-3; maybe TRBD2 (5 bases). Per germline, CDR1 SGHRS and CDR2 YFSETQ. The CDR3 has 15 residues. Trimming shortened V by 0 bases and J by 2 bases, and 10 bases separated the two germline ends. CDR3 sequence: CASSLERPFTDTQYF. The DNA of the CDR3 is TGCGCCAGCAGCTTGGAGCGGCCTTTCACAGATACGCAGTATTTT.

This chain joins TRBV28 and TRBJ2-2; no clear D gene. The CDR3 consists of 13 residues. Germline V gives CDR1 MDHEN, CDR2 SYDVKM. V gave up 7 bases and J gave up 5 bases, with 11 bases separating them. CDR3 region: CASTEASTGELFF. Here the CDR3 DNA reads TGTGCCAGCACCGAGGCCTCGACCGGGGAGCTGTTTTTT.

Concerning this clonotype itself: Mismatch with germline at one junction end may stem from a read error. The chain has TRBV6-5 and TRBJ2-2; a possible D gene is TRBD2 (6 bases). Per germline, CDR1 MNHEY and CDR2 SVGAGI. The CDR3 totals 14 residues. CDR3 loop: CASSRAPNTGGLFF. The CDR3 nucleotides read TGTGCCAGCAGTCGGGCTCCGAACACCGGGGGGCTGTTTTTT.

Only a few counts were recorded for this clonotype. The chain employs TRBV6-5 and TRBJ2-3; TRBD2 matches 9 bases. Trimming at V came to 5 bases and at J to 7 bases, leaving 7 bases not matched to a gene. CDR1 is MNHEY, CDR2 SVGAGI, per germline. CDR3 length: 14 residues. The CDR3 loop reads CASSGSGSRNTQYF. In nucleotides, the CDR3 is TGTGCCAGCAGTGGTAGCGGGAGTCGGAATACGCAGTATTTT.

The V call is TRBV28, the J call TRBJ1-5, with 11 bases lining up with TRBD1. The CDR3 runs 16 residues. In germline, CDR1 is MDHEN, CDR2 SYDVKM. The V gene end was trimmed by 5 bases and the J gene end by 7 bases; junction bases not matched to a gene: 10. As DNA, the CDR3 is TGTGCCAGCAGTCCCCCACCGGGACAGGGGGACCAGCCCCAGCATTTT. It encodes CASSPPPGQGDQPQHF. Full variable domain (outside the CDR3, taken from reference TRBV28 and TRBJ1-5): DVKVTQSSRYLVKRTGEKVFLECVQDMDHENMFWYRQDPGLGLRLIYFSYDVKMKEKGDIPEGYSVSREKKERFSLILESASTNQTSMYLCASSPPPGQGDQPQHFGDGTRLSIL.

In regard to this clonotype: A read error may account for a junction end that differs from germline. This chain connects TRBV13 to TRBJ1-6; no clear D gene. Germline assignment: CDR1 PRHDT and CDR2 FYEKMQ (reference sequence). The CDR3 contains 14 residues. Here the CDR3 reads CARSRHQANSPLHF. The CDR3 DNA reads TGTGCCCGCAGCCGGCACCAGGCCAATTCACCCCTCCACTTT.

This chain connects TRBV28 to TRBJ1-5; the D is unclear. The CDR3 consists of 14 residues. Germline CDR1 MDHEN, CDR2 SYDVKM. Trimming removed 7 bases from V and 7 bases from J, with 17 bases in between. CDR3 bases: TGTGCCAGCATAACAGAGTACCGAAACCAGCCCCAGCATTTT. Translated: CASITEYRNQPQHF.

This clonotype appeared a single time. DNA for the CDR3: TGCAGCACCGTGGGGGGGCGCGGGAACTACACCTTC. Its protein product is CSTVGGRGNYTF. The chain uses TRBV29-1 and TRBJ1-2; D is possibly TRBD1 (6 bases). Trimming pared 8 bases from V and 10 bases from J, leaving 20 bases between. From germline, CDR1 is SQVTM and CDR2 ANQGSEA. The length of the CDR3 is 12 residues.

This chain joins TRBV24-1 and TRBJ1-1; D call uncertain. Germline loops: CDR1 KGHDR, CDR2 SFDVKD. The V gene lost 3 bases and the J gene lost 7 bases, with 11 bases spanning the gap. This CDR3 spans 13 amino acids. CDR3 loop: CATSDSNENEAFF. DNA for the CDR3: TGTGCCACCAGTGATAGCAACGAGAATGAAGCTTTCTTT.

The V call is TRBV15, the J call TRBJ2-2; D is possibly TRBD2 (7 bases). V lost 0 bases and J 5 bases, leaving 13 bases between the germline ends. The CDR3 runs 16 residues. The germline gives CDR1 LNHNV, CDR2 YYDKDF (reference sequence). The CDR3 coding sequence is TGTGCCACCAGCAGAGATCGGGGGGCGTTTACCGGGGAGCTGTTTTTT. This gives the protein CATSRDRGAFTGELFF.

The chain links TRBV6-1 to TRBJ1-1, with D tentatively TRBD1 (6 bases). This CDR3 region has 11 residues. CDR1 is MNHNS and CDR2 is SASEGT in the germline V gene. Trimming stripped 3 bases from V and 9 bases from J, with 8 bases between. The CDR3 coding sequence is TGTGCCAGCAGTGAGGACAGAAAAGCTTTCTTT. This encodes CASSEDRKAFF.

This chain joins TRBV27 and TRBJ2-7; no definite D call. V gave up 1 base and J gave up 3 bases, with 13 bases separating them. This CDR3 comprises 15 residues. In germline, CDR1 is MNHEY, CDR2 SMNVEV (reference sequence). The CDR3 spells CASSLYGNLYYEQYF. In nucleotides, the CDR3 is TGTGCCAGCAGTTTATATGGGAATCTCTACTACGAGCAGTACTTC.

About this clonotype itself: This sequence may be a read error, since a much larger clone differs from it by one base. The rearrangement links TRBV29-1 to TRBJ2-7, with 7 bases matching TRBD1. This CDR3 is built from 13 residues. Trimming removed 6 bases from V and 7 bases from J; junction bases left unmatched: 12. Germline CDR1 SQVTM, CDR2 ANQGSEA. CDR3 in DNA: TGCAGCGTGAATACAGGGGCAGGGGGAGAGCAGTACTTC. Translation gives CSVNTGAGGEQYF.

The chain couples TRBV30 to TRBJ1-1, with D possibly being TRBD1 (5 bases). The CDR3 length is 14 residues. Germline-derived CDR1 and CDR2 are GTSNPN and SVGIG (reference sequence). Trimming removed 2 bases from V and 0 bases from J, with 10 bases in between. The CDR3: CAWSSSTVNTEAFF. The CDR3 DNA sequence: TGTGCCTGGAGTTCTTCGACAGTGAACACTGAAGCTTTCTTT.

The table lists this clonotype with a few counts. The CDR3 is CSASPTGNEKLFF. CDR3 in DNA: TGCAGTGCTTCCCCGACAGGGAATGAAAAACTGTTTTTT. The V call is TRBV20-1, the J call TRBJ1-4; 7 nucleotides align to TRBD1. CDR3 length: 13 amino acids. The J segment lost 5 bases and the V segment lost 5 bases, leaving 5 bases of the junction unmatched. Germline CDR1 is DFQATT and CDR2 is SNEGSKA (reference sequence).

The sample holds many counts of this clonotype. The rearrangement links TRBV10-3 to TRBJ2-7, with D unclear. The length of the CDR3 is 17 residues. Germline loops: CDR1 ENHRY, CDR2 SYGVKD. V shed 0 bases and J shed 1 base, with 16 bases lying between them. The CDR3: CAISESRLSRKSYEQYF. The CDR3 bases are TGTGCCATCAGTGAGTCGCGGCTTAGCCGAAAATCCTACGAGCAGTACTTC.

This clonotype has ten or more counts. The chain recombines TRBV27 with TRBJ2-3; tentative D call: TRBD2 (6 bases). V lost 5 bases and J 9 bases, leaving 18 bases between the germline ends. The CDR3 covers 14 residues. CDR1 is MNHEY, CDR2 SMNVEV, per germline (reference sequence). Here the CDR3 reads CASSAQPRRGTQYF. DNA of the CDR3: TGTGCCAGCAGTGCCCAGCCTCGGAGGGGAACGCAGTATTTT.

The rearrangement uses TRBV4-1 and TRBJ2-1; tentative D call: TRBD2 (7 bases). The CDR3 runs to 16 residues. From germline, CDR1 is MGHRA and CDR2 YSYEKL. V lost 3 bases, J lost 5 bases, and 17 bases lay in between. The CDR3 spells CASSHQGRAKDNEQFF. The CDR3 region has the DNA TGCGCCAGCAGCCATCAGGGGAGGGCTAAGGACAATGAGCAGTTCTTC.

The rearrangement joins TRBV30 to TRBJ1-1; no reliable D call. The CDR3 contains 11 residues. Trimming took 1 base from V and 8 from J, leaving 8 bases between them. CDR1 is GTSNPN and CDR2 is SVGIG in the germline V gene (reference sequence). CDR3 in amino acids: CAWSGRGEAFF. The DNA of the CDR3 is TGTGCCTGGAGTGGGAGAGGCGAAGCTTTCTTT.

The chain joins TRBV28 to TRBJ2-7; 11 positions match TRBD2. The V segment lost 3 bases and the J segment 5 bases; nucleotides outside the gene matches: 6. The CDR3 contains 15 residues. Germline V gene data show CDR1 as MDHEN and CDR2 as SYDVKM. The CDR3 DNA is TGTGCCAGCAGTTTCAGGCTAGCGGGAGGTGACGAGCAGTACTTC. Translating gives CASSFRLAGGDEQYF.